These T cell receptor beta chains were read from a single sample in a study of early T cells in non-severe SARS-CoV-2 infection. TCRdb independently ran MiXCR on the 5' RACE reads; one entry per CDR3 protein. This table has approximately 58,000 distinct CDR3 sequences, around 10% appearing once. The sequencing here drew on whole blood, taken at baseline. All receptors derive from an adult who was a healthcare worker with PCR-confirmed SARS-CoV-2 infection or an uninfected control (not recorded which). CDR3s include the opening cysteine and the closing phenylalanine or tryptophan. D genes are given only for firm matches. Some rows have no size entry. The others give once, few or many, or a class for an expanded clone.

14,TRBJ2-2,.,.,TRBV7-2,CASSASRAAGELFF,TGTGCCAGCAGCGCATCTAGGGCCGCCGGGGAGCTGTTTTTT
15,TRBJ2-7,.,few,TRBV6-2/TRBV6-3,CASSYMTLLSYEKYF,TGTGCCAGCAGTTACATGACCTTGCTATCCTACGAGAAGTACTTC
15,TRBJ2-7,.,.,TRBV6-1,CASSESGTWGNEQYF,TGTGCCAGCAGTGAATCCGGGACTTGGGGGAACGAGCAGTACTTC
13,TRBJ1-1,.,.,TRBV12-3/TRBV12-4,CASSLGMNTEAFF,TGTGCCAGCAGTTTGGGCATGAACACTGAAGCTTTCTTT
16,TRBJ1-1,TRBD1,many,TRBV6-2/TRBV6-3,CASSYGQGVGITEAFF,TGTGCCAGCAGTTACGGACAGGGCGTAGGAATCACTGAAGCTTTCTTT
13,TRBJ1-1,.,.,TRBV12-3/TRBV12-4,CASSQAGTTEAFF,TGTGCCAGCAGCCAGGCAGGGACGACTGAAGCTTTCTTT
14,TRBJ2-7,TRBD2,many,TRBV7-2,CASTLAGAWYEQYF,TGTGCCAGCACCTTAGCGGGAGCGTGGTACGAGCAGTACTTC
20,TRBJ2-7,.,few,TRBV20-1,CSARDPRADGAFSLSYEQYF,TGCAGTGCTAGAGATCCTAGGGCAGACGGGGCATTTTCTCTCTCCTACGAGCAGTACTTC
15,TRBJ2-1,TRBD2,.,TRBV20-1,CSAPTPTSGSYEQFF,TGCAGTGCCCCTACGCCGACTAGCGGGAGCTATGAGCAGTTCTTC
13,TRBJ1-1,.,few,TRBV5-8,CASNPPLNTEAFF,TGTGCCAGCAATCCGCCCTTGAACACTGAAGCTTTCTTT
14,TRBJ1-6,TRBD1,many,TRBV18,CASFSGTGNSPLHF,TGTGCCAGCTTCTCCGGGACAGGGAATTCACCCCTCCACTTT
15,TRBJ2-1,.,few,TRBV5-1,CASSWTGENYNEQFF,TGCGCCAGCAGCTGGACTGGCGAGAACTACAATGAGCAGTTCTTC
15,TRBJ2-7,.,.,TRBV11-3,CASSLIPGTTYEQYF,TGTGCCAGCAGCTTAATCCCCGGGACGACCTACGAGCAGTACTTC
17,TRBJ2-1,.,few,TRBV3-1,CASSQDVSYTPINEQFF,TGTGCCAGCAGCCAAGATGTCAGCTACACACCCATCAATGAGCAGTTCTTC
17,TRBJ2-3,.,.,TRBV28,CASSLWGGGSSTDTQYF,TGTGCCAGCAGTTTATGGGGTGGAGGTTCTAGCACAGATACGCAGTATTTT
12,TRBJ2-7,.,.,TRBV20-1,CSVRSPALEQYF,TGCAGTGTCAGGTCCCCCGCTCTCGAGCAGTACTTC
13,TRBJ1-5,.,few,TRBV27,CASSLGRGQPQHF,TGTGCCAGCAGTTTGGGCAGGGGCCAACCCCAGCATTTT
11,TRBJ2-7,.,.,TRBV20-1,CSASLSFEQYF,TGCAGTGCTAGCCTTTCTTTTGAGCAGTACTTC
16,TRBJ1-2,.,many,TRBV3-1,CASSLGQNPANYGYTF,TGTGCCAGCAGCCTAGGACAGAACCCAGCGAACTATGGCTACACCTTC
15,TRBJ1-1,.,few,TRBV4-3,CASSPNRVEWTEAFF,TGCGCCAGCAGCCCGAACAGGGTTGAGTGGACTGAAGCTTTCTTT
17,TRBJ2-1,TRBD2,.,TRBV4-3,CASSRARSGLGFDEQFF,TGCGCCAGCAGCCGCGCTCGTTCGGGACTAGGGTTCGATGAGCAGTTCTTC
15,TRBJ1-4,TRBD1,.,TRBV7-2,CASSFHGQGTEKLFF,TGTGCCAGCAGCTTTCACGGACAGGGGACCGAAAAACTGTTTTTT
16,TRBJ2-3,TRBD2,.,TRBV9,CASSVALAGTTDTQYF,TGTGCCAGCAGCGTGGCCCTAGCGGGAACGACAGATACGCAGTATTTT
17,TRBJ2-1,TRBD2,.,TRBV28,CASSSLASGSQNNEQFF,TGTGCCAGCAGTTCCCTCGCTAGCGGGAGTCAGAACAATGAGCAGTTCTTC